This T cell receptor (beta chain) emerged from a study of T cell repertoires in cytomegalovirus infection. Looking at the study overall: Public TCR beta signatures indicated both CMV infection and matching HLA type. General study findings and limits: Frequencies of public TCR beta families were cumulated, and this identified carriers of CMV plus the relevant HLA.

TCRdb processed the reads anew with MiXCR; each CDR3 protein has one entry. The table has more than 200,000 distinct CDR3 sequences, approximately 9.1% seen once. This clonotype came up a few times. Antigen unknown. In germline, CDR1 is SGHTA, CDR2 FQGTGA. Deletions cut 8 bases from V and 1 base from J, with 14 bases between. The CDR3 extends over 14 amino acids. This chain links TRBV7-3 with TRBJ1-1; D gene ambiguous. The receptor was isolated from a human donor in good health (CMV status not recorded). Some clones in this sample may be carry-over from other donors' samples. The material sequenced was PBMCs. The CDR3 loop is CASSPGPGNTEAFF. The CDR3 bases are TGTGCCAGCTCACCGGGTCCGGGGAACACTGAAGCTTTCTTT. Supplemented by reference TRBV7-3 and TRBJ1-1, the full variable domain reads GAGVSQTPSNKVTEKGKYVELRCDPISGHTALYWYRQSLGQGPEFLIYFQGTGAADDSGLPNDRFFAVRPEGSVSTLKIQRTERGDSAVYLCASSPGPGNTEAFFGQGTRLTVV.